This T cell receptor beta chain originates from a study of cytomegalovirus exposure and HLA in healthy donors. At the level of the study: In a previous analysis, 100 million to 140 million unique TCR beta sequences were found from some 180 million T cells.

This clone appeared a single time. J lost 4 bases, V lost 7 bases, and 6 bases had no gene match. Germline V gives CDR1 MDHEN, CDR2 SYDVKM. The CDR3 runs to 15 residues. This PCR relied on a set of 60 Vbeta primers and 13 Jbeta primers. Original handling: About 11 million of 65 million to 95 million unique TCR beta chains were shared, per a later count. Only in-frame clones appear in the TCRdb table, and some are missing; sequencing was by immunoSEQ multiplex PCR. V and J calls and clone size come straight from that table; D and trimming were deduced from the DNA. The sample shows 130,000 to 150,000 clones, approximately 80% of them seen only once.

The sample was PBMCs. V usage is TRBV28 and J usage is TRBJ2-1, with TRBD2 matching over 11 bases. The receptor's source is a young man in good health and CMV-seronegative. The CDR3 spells CASNIAGGFYNEQFF. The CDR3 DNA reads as TGTGCCAGCAACATAGCGGGAGGGTTTTACAATGAGCAGTTCTTC.